This TCR beta chain was identified during a study of cytomegalovirus exposure and HLA in healthy donors (dated by TCRdb to about 2017). For context, the study as a whole: An earlier analysis of 587 of the donors reported approximately 290 Gb of sequence data and 120 million or so unique TCR beta sequences from about 179 million T cells. An early release that covered approximately 600 HLA-typed donors contained approximately 300 gigabases of sequencing data and 80 million or so unique TCR sequences. The genetic ancestry cluster associated with self-reported Caucasian donors included around 76% of the 398 genotyped donors. The aim of the study was to test whether cataloging public T cell receptors could identify signatures of past pathogen exposure. Using immunosequencing, the study profiled T cell repertoires from fewer than 850 subjects and related those repertoires to cytomegalovirus serostatus. A separate validation cohort of roughly 130 different subjects was used in addition to the roughly 670-subject first cohort. The study combined high-throughput TCR immunosequencing, statistical association of individual TCRs with disease status, and machine learning to predict cytomegalovirus infection status. To study patterns of TCR occurrence, a later analysis re-analyzed previously published TCR beta repertoires from more than 550 donors and added high-resolution HLA genotyping. The later analysis used no new phenotypic data to find candidate immune exposures, relying instead on TCR beta sequences and their occurrence across donors. In an earlier analysis of a few hundred of the donors, high-throughput TCR beta sequencing was used to judge whether each TCR beta V gene segment behaved as functional or pseudogenic. Donor age, sex, ethnicity and CMV serostatus were compiled alongside the repertoire data. Genome-wide SNP genotypes for about 65% of the 666 donors were used in a later genetic analysis, which treated that subset as a discovery cohort. Every discovery cohort repertoire had been produced on one sequencing platform. HLA typing included class I and class II loci at four-digit resolution. Typing coverage varied by locus: about 629-630 donors for A, B, C, DRB1 and DQB1; roughly 510 for DQA1; some 610 for DPA1; approximately 450 for DPB1. Roughly five DR-DQ haplotypes were treated as single units for association and clustering because of strong linkage in the cohort. Among 398 genotyped donors of the cohort, an average of about 240,000 unique TCR beta nucleotide sequences were sequenced per donor, around 20% of them non-productive. General findings and caveats noted by the study authors: Correlated functional status among segregating V segments might reflect linkage disequilibrium, but an unknown experimental factor could not be ruled out. A later analysis found that TCR association rates varied across HLA loci, with DRB1 alleles showing the most associated TCRs and HLA-C alleles the fewest. Because HLA typing was missing for some donors at each locus, association tests included only the typed subset. When HLA alleles, especially DR and DQ, strongly co-occurred, TCR associations were difficult to assign to individual alleles. In an earlier analysis of some 640 of the donors, most TCR beta V segments were observed in productive rearrangements about 87% or about 30% of the time, broadly matching IMGT annotations. The classifier was reported to diagnose cytomegalovirus status with high specificity and sensitivity in both the original and validation cohorts. The presence/absence analyses assumed that sequencing depth was roughly uniform across donors, and that assumption may not be true. A cluster of highly shared sequence variants was judged likely to represent a technical artifact of the sequencing pipeline. The earlier analysis of some 540 of the donors excluded over 15 rarely observed V segments, including chromosome 9 orphons, because counts were too low. Immune exposure information for the cohort was limited to CMV serostatus. Some IMGT-functional V segments, including TRBV6-2 and TRBV6-3, could not be distinguished by the 87-base-pair reads and were therefore excluded. A later analysis found that HLA-associated TCR beta chains were more clonally expanded and had lower generation probabilities than equally common non-associated chains. The study listed 150 to 200 TCR beta chains as associated with cytomegalovirus. An association between a missense DCLRE1C variant and V-gene and J-gene trimming of TCR beta chains was found in a later genetic analysis and replicated in an independent cohort. Only TCR beta chains were sequenced in this cohort, and the absence of alpha or paired-chain data limited detectable features. According to a later analysis, parvovirus B19, influenza, CMV and Epstein-Barr virus appeared linked to several top co-occurrence clusters. In a later analysis, most CMV-associated TCR beta chains were found to appear HLA-restricted, with HLA associations seemingly driven largely by CMV exposure. In vitro tests confirmed that a few of the cytomegalovirus-associated TCR beta chains recognize cytomegalovirus antigens. A further reported finding was that TCR beta sequences accurately predicted the HLA-A and HLA-B alleles for most subjects in the first cohort. Most TCR sequences were observed very rarely across donors, whereas some public TCRs were present in many individuals. The authors suggested that the approach could potentially be generalized to other disease states and immunological phenotypes. A later analysis associated some 17,000 TCR beta sequences with specific HLA alleles at a false discovery rate of 0.05. In a later genetic analysis, fewer N-insertions in productive TCRs were reported among donors in an Asian-associated ancestry cluster than the approximately 630-donor mean.

The cohort consisted of hundreds of healthy bone marrow donors. Cohort members were all nominally healthy when sampled, although unrecorded immune exposures were likely present. The donor was CMV seronegative and was included in the group of several hundred seronegative cohort members. A peripheral blood sample was collected from each donor, and TCR beta sequencing was performed on peripheral blood mononuclear cells. Genomic DNA was extracted from the blood cell samples with the Qiagen DNeasy Blood Extraction Kit. As for this clone: Its antigen is currently not known. No qualities accompany the bases; no much larger clone lies one base away.

Germline trimming: 1 base from V, 13 bases from J; junction bases outside gene matches: 3. The CDR3 runs 11 amino acids, cysteine and phenylalanine included. The retained sequence is limited to the CDR3, 33 bases, with the frame set at the first base. Taken from the germline V gene, the CDR1 and CDR2 loops are SGHAT and FQNNGV. Receptor amplification or capture employed the immunoSEQ multiplex PCR assay. A mixture of 60 forward primers for TCR Vbeta segments and 13 reverse primers for TCR Jbeta segments was used in the multiplex PCR. A multiplex PCR assay on genomic DNA amplified the CDR3 region of rearranged TCR beta genes. On the Illumina HiSeq System, the amplified TCR beta libraries were sequenced as 87-base-pair reads. On the authors' methods: In a later analysis, 80 million or so unique TCR beta chains were counted across the roughly 670 repertoires, and roughly 10 million of these chains were shared by at least two donors. Raw reads were error-corrected and collapsed into unique sequences with a nearest-neighbor algorithm that merged closely related sequences to remove PCR and sequencing errors. To assign V, D and J gene segments, CDR3 sequences were aligned to IMGT reference sequences. For a sequence to be retained, a match of at least six nucleotides was required to both a V gene segment and a J gene segment. Rearrangements were called productive when the CDR3 lacked stop codons and stayed in frame with V and J; all others were non-productive. Following IMGT convention, CDR3 was defined as the stretch from the second conserved V-encoded cysteine to the conserved J-encoded phenylalanine. The earlier analysis of 587 of the donors excluded any sequence lacking an unambiguous match to a single V gene segment. An earlier analysis of about 590 of the donors classified V segments as functional when productive rearrangements were above 56.7% and as segregating when the standard deviation between donors was above 5%. A statistical classification framework was built to diagnose cytomegalovirus status from the catalog of TCR beta chain sequences. In a later analysis, V and J genes were assigned by comparing TCR nucleotide sequences against IMGT/GENE-DB human TR gene sequences. In a later analysis, CDR3 sequences and most-parsimonious VDJ recombination scenarios were assigned using the TCRdist pipeline. In a later analysis, each TCR beta chain was defined by its CDR3 amino acid sequence together with its V-gene family, and reads lacking a unique V-gene family were excluded. A later analysis removed nearly 600 highly shared, low-generation-probability nucleotide sequences to deal with suspected cross-contamination and a sequencing artifact. In a later analysis, a clonal expansion index for each public chain was calculated from normalized within-repertoire ranks of inferred template counts. In a later analysis, generation probabilities were computed with a VDJ recombination model fitted to out-of-frame rearrangements, and the resulting probabilities were checked against IGoR. In a later analysis, hypergeometric tests were used to score TCR-TCR, TCR-HLA and TCR-CMV co-occurrence, with a repertoire-size bias correction applied to TCR pairs. In a later analysis, false discovery rates were estimated by permuting HLA or CMV assignments 20 times. In a later analysis, co-occurring TCRs were grouped using DBSCAN, with TCRdist sequence similarity added in when clustering inside HLA-allele-positive subsets. Repertoires with fewer than 30,000 or more than 120,000 public chains, plus five repertoires with anomalous nucleotide sharing, were excluded from co-occurrence clustering. TCRdb stores this immuneACCESS table with in-frame sequences only. Part of the clones is absent; in the studies checked, under half of the shortfall reflects unresolved V genes, and no reason is known for the rest. V, J and clone size reflect that table, while D and trimming were determined from the DNA. The sample table holds approximately 160,000 clones, of which around 77% were seen once. The top ten hold under 2% of the sample.

Sample: PBMCs. This TCR came from a woman aged 25 to 39 in good health and CMV-seronegative. The chain is assembled from TRBV11-2 and TRBJ1-1; TRBD1 aligns with 7 central bases. For the CDR3, the sequence is CASSLGQGIFF. The DNA is as follows: TGTGCCAGCAGCTTAGGACAGGGAATTTTCTTT.